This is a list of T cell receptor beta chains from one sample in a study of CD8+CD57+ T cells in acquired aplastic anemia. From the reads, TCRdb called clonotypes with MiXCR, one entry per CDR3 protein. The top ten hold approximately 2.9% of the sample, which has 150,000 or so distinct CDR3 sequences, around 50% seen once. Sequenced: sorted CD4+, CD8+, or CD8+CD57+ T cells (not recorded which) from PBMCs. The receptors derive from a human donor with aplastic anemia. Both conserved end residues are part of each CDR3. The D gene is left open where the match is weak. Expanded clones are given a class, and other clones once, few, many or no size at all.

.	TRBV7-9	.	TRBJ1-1	CASSLPEGAEAFF	TGTGCCAGCAGCTTACCGGAGGGGGCTGAAGCTTTCTTT
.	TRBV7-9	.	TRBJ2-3	CASSAGDTQYF	TGTGCCAGCAGCGCCGGGGATACGCAGTATTTT
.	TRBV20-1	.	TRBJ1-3	CSARDPDWTSGNTIYF	TGCAGTGCTAGAGACCCGGACTGGACCTCTGGAAACACCATATATTTT
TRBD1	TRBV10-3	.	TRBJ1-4	CAISELETGGQVNEKLFF	TGTGCCATCAGTGAGTTGGAGACAGGGGGCCAGGTTAATGAAAAACTGTTTTTT
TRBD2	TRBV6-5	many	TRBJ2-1	CASNGQLGTSEAFF	TGTGCCAGCAACGGACAACTTGGGACTAGCGAGGCGTTCTTC
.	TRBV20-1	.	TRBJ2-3	CSAPGGRSSTDTQYF	TGCAGTGCCCCCGGGGGGCGTTCTAGCACAGATACGCAGTATTTT
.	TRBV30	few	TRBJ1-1	CAWSNSGLNTEAFF	TGTGCCTGGAGTAATAGCGGCTTGAACACTGAAGCTTTCTTT
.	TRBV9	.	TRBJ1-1	CASSVGQITEAFF	TGTGCCAGCAGCGTAGGGCAGATCACTGAAGCTTTCTTT
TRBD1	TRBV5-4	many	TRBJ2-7	CASSLPGQGSYEQYF	TGTGCCAGCAGCTTACCGGGACAGGGGTCCTACGAGCAGTACTTC
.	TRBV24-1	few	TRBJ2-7	CATSDGYEQYF	TGTGCCACCAGTGATGGCTACGAGCAGTACTTC
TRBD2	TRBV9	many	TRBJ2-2	CASSEQLAGLTGELFF	TGTGCCAGCAGCGAACAGTTAGCGGGTCTCACCGGGGAGCTGTTTTTT
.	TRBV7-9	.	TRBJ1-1	CASSLPPGEAFF	TGTGCCAGCAGCTTACCTCCGGGTGAAGCTTTCTTT
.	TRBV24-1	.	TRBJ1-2	CATSDPLDRHDGYTF	TGTGCCACCAGTGATCCTCTCGACAGACACGATGGCTACACCTTC
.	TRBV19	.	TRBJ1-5	CASSTGRGFNQPQHF	TGTGCCAGTAGTACGGGCAGGGGATTCAATCAGCCCCAGCATTTT
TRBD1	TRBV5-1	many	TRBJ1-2	CASSYGTGTVGYTF	TGCGCCAGCAGCTACGGGACAGGGACTGTTGGCTACACCTTC
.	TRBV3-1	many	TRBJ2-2	CASSAQQDTGELFF	TGTGCCAGCAGCGCCCAACAAGACACCGGGGAGCTGTTTTTT
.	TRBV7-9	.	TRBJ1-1	CASSFKGRTEAFF	TGTGCCAGCAGCTTCAAGGGACGGACTGAAGCTTTCTTT
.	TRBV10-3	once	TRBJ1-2	CAISEVRTGYTF	TGTGCCATCAGTGAGGTGAGAACCGGCTACACCTTC
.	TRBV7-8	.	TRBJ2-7	CASSLGVPDYEQYF	TGTGCCAGCAGCTTGGGAGTACCTGACTACGAGCAGTACTTC
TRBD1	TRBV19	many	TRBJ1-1	CASSMTGMNTEAFF	TGTGCCAGTAGTATGACAGGGATGAACACTGAAGCTTTCTTT
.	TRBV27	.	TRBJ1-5	CASSLAGIGQPQHF	TGTGCCAGCAGTTTAGCAGGGATCGGGCAGCCCCAGCATTTT
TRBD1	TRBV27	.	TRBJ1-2	CASSPRTGGLGYTF	TGTGCCAGCAGCCCTAGGACAGGGGGCCTTGGCTACACCTTC
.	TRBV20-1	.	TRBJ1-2	CSALTRVSRGYGYTF	TGCAGTGCCCTAACCCGGGTCTCGAGGGGCTATGGCTACACCTTC
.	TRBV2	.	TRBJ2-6	CASVLAANVLTF	TGTGCCAGCGTGCTAGCGGCCAACGTCCTGACTTTC
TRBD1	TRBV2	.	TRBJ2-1	CASRGTGLDNEQFF	TGTGCCAGCCGGGGGACAGGGCTCGACAATGAGCAGTTCTTC
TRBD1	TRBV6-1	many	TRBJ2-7	CASRMAGGRDNEQYF	TGTGCCAGCAGGATGGCAGGGGGCAGGGACAACGAGCAGTACTTC
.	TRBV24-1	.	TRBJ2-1	CATSSLAKTSNEQFF	TGTGCCACCAGCAGCTTAGCAAAGACGAGCAATGAGCAGTTCTTC
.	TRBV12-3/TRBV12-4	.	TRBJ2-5	CASSSRPRQETQYF	TGTGCCAGCAGTTCGAGGCCGCGGCAAGAGACCCAGTACTTC
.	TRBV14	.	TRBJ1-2	CASSQDGRNYGYTF	TGTGCCAGCAGCCAGGACGGGAGGAACTATGGCTACACCTTC
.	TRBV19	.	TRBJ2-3	CATKEWGTDTQYF	TGTGCCACCAAAGAGTGGGGCACAGATACGCAGTATTTT